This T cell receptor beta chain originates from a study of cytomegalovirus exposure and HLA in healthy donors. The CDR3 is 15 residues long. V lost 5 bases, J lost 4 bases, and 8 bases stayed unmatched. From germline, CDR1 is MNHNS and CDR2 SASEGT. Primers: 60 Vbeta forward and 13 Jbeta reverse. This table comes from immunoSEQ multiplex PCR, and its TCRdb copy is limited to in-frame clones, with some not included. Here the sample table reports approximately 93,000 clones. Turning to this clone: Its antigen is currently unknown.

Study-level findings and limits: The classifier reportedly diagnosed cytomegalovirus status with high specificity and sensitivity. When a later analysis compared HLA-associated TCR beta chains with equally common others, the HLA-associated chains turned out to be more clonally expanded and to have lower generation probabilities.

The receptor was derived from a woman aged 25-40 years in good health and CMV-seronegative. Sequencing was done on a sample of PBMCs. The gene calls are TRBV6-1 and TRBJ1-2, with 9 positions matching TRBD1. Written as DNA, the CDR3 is TGTGCCAGCAGTAGCCGGGACAGGGCCTCCTATGGCTACACCTTC. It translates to CASSSRDRASYGYTF.